This T cell receptor (beta chain) is drawn from a study of blood T cell repertoires in COVID-19. Study at large: PBMCs, B-cell-depleted T cells, or T cells provided the cDNA or gDNA that made up the material.

A single count supports this clone. Sequencing was performed with immunoSEQ multiplex PCR; in TCRdb, only in-frame clones are kept and a portion is missing. The table shows 70,000 or so clones, with about 82% occurring only once. The sequenced sample was peripheral blood. The sequence was obtained from a human donor in a cohort sampled during active COVID-19.

CDR3 DNA sequence: TGTGCCAGTAGTGGACAGGGAGACTCGGCCTACGAGCAGTACTTC. Translated, it gives CASSGQGDSAYEQYF. V usage is TRBV19 and J usage is TRBJ2-7; TRBD1 aligns across 8 bases. Germline CDR1 and CDR2: LNHDA and SQIVND (reference sequence). The V gene end was trimmed by 5 bases and the J gene end by 2 bases; junction bases not matched to a gene: 8. This CDR3 contains 15 residues. Supplemented by reference TRBV19 and TRBJ2-7, the full variable domain reads DGGITQSPKYLFRKEGQNVTLSCEQNLNHDAMYWYRQDPGQGLRLIYYSQIVNDFQKGDIAEGYSVSREKKESFPLTVTSAQKNPTAFYLCASSGQGDSAYEQYFGPGTRLTVT.